Listed here are 21 T cell receptor beta chains from one sample, sequenced in a study of OX40 agonist ivuxolimab in advanced cancers. Sequencing was performed with immunoSEQ multiplex PCR; in TCRdb, only in-frame clones are kept and a portion is missing. The sample shows 40,000 to 45,000 clones, around 84% of them seen only once. The sample in question was CD4+ or CD8+ T cells sorted from blood, obtained in a trial of the OX40 agonist ivuxolimab. The receptors shown here come from an adult with an advanced solid tumor such as melanoma, head and neck, liver or kidney cancer.

By proportion, this clone is medium-sized (0.01 to 0.1%). The chain recombines TRBV4-3 with TRBJ2-7; TRBD2 is a possible D gene (5 bases). From germline, CDR1 is LGHNA and CDR2 YSLEER. The V end lost 0 bases, the J end lost 6 bases, and 12 bases lay between the germline ends. The CDR3 is made up of 14 amino acids. CDR3 coding DNA: TGCGCCAGCAGCCAAGATGGCGGACTCGGCGAGCAGTACTTC. Amino acids: CASSQDGGLGEQYF.

V usage is TRBV9 and J usage is TRBJ2-1; D unclear. CDR1 and CDR2 (germline): SGDLS, YYNGEE. The CDR3 is 14 amino acids. Trimming left V 4 bases short and J 1 base short, with 9 bases between. The CDR3 DNA is TGTGCCAGCAGCTTGGACCATTCCTACAATGAGCAGTTCTTC. It translates to CASSLDHSYNEQFF. The entire variable domain, with the rest obtained from reference TRBV9 and TRBJ2-1, is as follows: DSGVTQTPKHLITATGQRVTLRCSPRSGDLSVYWYQQSLDQGLQFLIQYYNGEERAKGNILERFSAQQFPDLHSELNLSSLELGDSALYFCASSLDHSYNEQFFGPGTRLTVL.

The gene calls are TRBV4-3 and TRBJ1-4; no clear D gene. Trimming removed 0 bases from V and 0 bases from J, with 11 bases in between. This CDR3 comprises 17 residues. Germline V gene data show CDR1 as LGHNA and CDR2 as YSLEER. CDR3 in DNA: TGCGCCAGCAGCCAAGAGGTTTACCGTGCAACTAATGAAAAACTGTTTTTT. It encodes CASSQEVYRATNEKLFF.

The chain links TRBV4-2 to TRBJ1-2; possibly TRBD1 for D (5 bases). Per germline, CDR1 LGHNA and CDR2 YNFKEQ. The V end was cut by 0 bases, the J end by 6 bases, with 14 bases between. The CDR3 extends over 15 amino acids. The CDR3 sequence is CASSQEKGDGDGYTF. CDR3 coding DNA: TGTGCCAGCAGCCAAGAGAAAGGGGACGGTGATGGCTACACCTTC.

V and J are TRBV6-6 and TRBJ1-1; D not certain. In germline, CDR1 is MNHNY, CDR2 SVGAGI (reference sequence). Deletions cut 8 bases from V and 5 bases from J, with 12 bases between. CDR3 length: 12 amino acids. The CDR3, as DNA: TGTGCCAGCTTCACGACGGGGACTGAAGCTTTCTTT. Its translation is CASFTTGTEAFF.

This chain connects TRBV13 to TRBJ2-3; the match to TRBD2 covers 8 bases. The V segment lost 1 base and the J segment 3 bases; nucleotides outside the gene matches: 3. CDR1 is PRHDT and CDR2 is FYEKMQ in the germline V gene (reference sequence). This CDR3 spans 15 amino acids. Here the CDR3 DNA reads TGTGCCAGCAGCTTAGAAGGCGGGGGGACAGATACGCAGTATTTT. As protein: CASSLEGGGTDTQYF. Full variable domain (remainder filled in from reference TRBV13 and TRBJ2-3): AAGVIQSPRHLIKEKRETATLKCYPIPRHDTVYWYQQGPGQDPQFLISFYEKMQSDKGSIPDRFSAQQFSDYHSELNMSSLELGDSALYFCASSLEGGGTDTQYFGPGTRLTVL.

This chain connects TRBV7-2 to TRBJ2-7; possibly TRBD1 or TRBD2 for D (5 bases each). Trimming cost V 5 bases and J 7 bases, with 12 bases left between them. CDR1 and CDR2 from the germline V gene are SGHTA and FQGNSA. This CDR3 region has 12 residues. The CDR3 loop is CASSLMGEEQYF. Written as DNA, the CDR3 is TGTGCCAGCAGCCTCATGGGGGAGGAGCAGTACTTC.

The chain couples TRBV4-3 to TRBJ1-4, with D possibly matching TRBD1 (6 bases). The CDR3 extends over 16 amino acids. The V gene's germline CDR1 is LGHNA and CDR2 YSLEER. The V gene lost 1 base and the J gene lost 2 bases, with 11 bases spanning the gap. The CDR3 nucleotides read TGCGCCAGCAGCCAAGGAACAGGGCCCACTAATGAAAAACTGTTTTTT. Translated, it gives CASSQGTGPTNEKLFF.

V is TRBV9 and J is TRBJ1-1, with D possibly TRBD1 on 6 matching bases. V lost 0 bases, J lost 8 bases, and 20 bases lay in between. The CDR3 spans 16 residues. Germline CDR1 SGDLS, CDR2 YYNGEE. CDR3 sequence reads: CASSVGSGQLSGEAFF. The CDR3 DNA reads as TGTGCCAGCAGCGTAGGGTCTGGACAGCTGTCCGGGGAAGCTTTCTTT.

This chain connects TRBV9 to TRBJ2-1, with D possibly matching TRBD2 (6 bases). The germline CDR1 and CDR2 sequences are SGDLS and YYNGEE. V gave up 2 bases and J gave up 6 bases, with 18 bases separating them. The CDR3 length is 16 residues. The CDR3 reads CASSVDGGVSPNEQFF. CDR3 sequence (DNA): TGTGCCAGCAGCGTCGACGGCGGGGTGAGCCCCAATGAGCAGTTCTTC.

The J gene is TRBJ2-1, the V gene TRBV27; D might be TRBD2 (5 bases). The V gene lost 3 bases and the J gene lost 7 bases, with 13 bases spanning the gap. The CDR3 has 14 residues. Germline V CDR1 and CDR2: MNHEY, SMNVEV (reference sequence). The CDR3 DNA reads TGTGCCAGCAGTTTCTTCGGGAACCTAAATGAGCAGTTCTTC. It yields the protein CASSFFGNLNEQFF.

The rearrangement uses TRBV28 and TRBJ1-1, with 8 positions matching TRBD1. CDR1 and CDR2 from the germline V gene are MDHEN and SYDVKM. Trimming cost V 5 bases and J 11 bases; bases outside gene matches: 16. The CDR3 is made up of 15 amino acids. DNA of the CDR3: TGTGCCAGCAGTCCCTACAGGGGGTTGGATTGGAGGGCTTTCTTT. This codes for CASSPYRGLDWRAFF.

CDR3 sequence reads: CASSGRTGNTEAFF. The CDR3 coding sequence is TGTGCCAGCAGCGGCCGGACAGGGAACACTGAAGCTTTCTTT. The chain recombines TRBV9 with TRBJ1-1; 7 bases fit TRBD1. CDR3 length: 14 residues. Per the germline V gene, CDR1 is SGDLS and CDR2 is YYNGEE. The trim removed 3 bases at V and 1 base at J, leaving 3 bases unmatched.

V usage is TRBV6-5 and J usage is TRBJ1-1; D gene unclear. Germline loops: CDR1 MNHEY, CDR2 SVGAGI. V gave up 7 bases and J gave up 11 bases, with 14 bases separating them. This CDR3 contains 11 residues. Here the CDR3 DNA reads TGTGCCAGCACCTCCGGCTTAGGGGCTTTCTTT. This codes for CASTSGLGAFF.

The rearrangement uses TRBV10-2 and TRBJ1-3; D gene ambiguous. The germline V gene has CDR1 WSHSY and CDR2 SAAADI. Trimming shortened V by 5 bases and J by 0 bases, and 11 bases separated the two germline ends. CDR3 size: 15 residues. The CDR3 region has the DNA TGCGCCAGCAGTAACCCCTCGAGCTCTGGAAACACCATATATTTT. Its protein product is CASSNPSSSGNTIYF.

The rearrangement uses TRBV27 and TRBJ2-7; no firm D call. V lost 5 bases to trimming and J lost 0 bases, with 11 bases between them. The CDR3 is 14 amino acids. Per germline, CDR1 MNHEY and CDR2 SMNVEV (reference sequence). CDR3 loop: CASSPRGVSYEQYF. CDR3 bases: TGTGCCAGCAGTCCCCGAGGAGTCTCCTACGAGCAGTACTTC.

The chain uses TRBV4-1 and TRBJ1-3; no definite D call. CDR1 is MGHRA and CDR2 is YSYEKL in the germline V gene. With 5 bases removed from V and 0 bases from J, the gap between germline ends came to 11 bases. The CDR3 loop spans 15 amino acids. Written as DNA, the CDR3 is TGCGCCAGCAGCGACGGAGCAATCTCTGGAAACACCATATATTTT. This encodes CASSDGAISGNTIYF.

For the CDR3, the DNA is TGTGCCAGCAGTGGATTACTAGCGGGGGTATTCTACGAGCAGTACGTC. It is translated as CASSGLLAGVFYEQYV. The chain links TRBV14 to TRBJ2-7; 11 bases match TRBD2. Germline V gene data show CDR1 as SGHDN and CDR2 as FVKESK. The ends lost 6 bases at V and 3 bases at J; junction bases unmatched: 10. The CDR3 is 16 residues long.

J is TRBJ2-5 and V is TRBV6-5, with a weak D call TRBD1 (5 bases). The length of the CDR3 is 14 residues. Trimming took off 2 bases at V and 4 bases at J, with 11 bases between the two ends. Germline values: CDR1 MNHEY, CDR2 SVGAGI. CDR3 in DNA: TGTGCCAGCAGTTACACGGTCCAGGGAGAGACCCAGTACTTC. It yields the protein CASSYTVQGETQYF.

This chain uses TRBV4-1 with TRBJ1-1; TRBD1 might be the D (6 bases). The ends were cut back, 4 bases at V and 4 bases at J, with 13 bases in the middle. The CDR3 has 14 residues. CDR1 is MGHRA, CDR2 YSYEKL, per germline. The CDR3: CASSLDRFVTEAFF. CDR3 in DNA: TGCGCCAGCAGCCTTGACAGGTTTGTCACTGAAGCTTTCTTT.

The chain links TRBV5-4 to TRBJ1-6; 7 bases are a match to TRBD1. The V gene's germline CDR1 is SGHNT and CDR2 YYREEE (reference sequence). V gave up 4 bases and J gave up 8 bases; unmatched junction bases: 12. CDR3 length: 16 amino acids. The CDR3 reads CASSQETGEGDSPLHF. CDR3 sequence (DNA): TGTGCCAGCAGCCAGGAAACAGGGGAAGGTGATTCACCCCTCCACTTT.